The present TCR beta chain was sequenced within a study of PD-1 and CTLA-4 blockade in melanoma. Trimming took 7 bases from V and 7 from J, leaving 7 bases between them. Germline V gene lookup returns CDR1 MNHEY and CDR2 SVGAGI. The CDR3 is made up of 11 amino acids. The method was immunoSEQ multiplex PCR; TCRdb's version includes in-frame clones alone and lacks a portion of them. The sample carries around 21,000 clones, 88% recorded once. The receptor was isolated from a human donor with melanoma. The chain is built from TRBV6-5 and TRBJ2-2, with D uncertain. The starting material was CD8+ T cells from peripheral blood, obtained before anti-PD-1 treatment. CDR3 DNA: TGTGCCAGCACCTCAGGCGGGGAGCTGTTTTTT. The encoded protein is CASTSGGELFF.